These 20 T cell receptor beta chains originate from one sample sequenced in a study of cytomegalovirus exposure and HLA in healthy donors. The PCR used 60 Vbeta and 13 Jbeta primers. The repertoire was sequenced with immunoSEQ multiplex PCR; TCRdb's copy has only in-frame clones and lacks some. Of about 65,000 clones in the sample, about 72% are singletons; the top ten hold 2.5% to 3.5%. The sequenced sample was PBMCs. The origin of the receptors is a girl between 10 and 17 years old in good health and CMV-seropositive.

V gene TRBV7-2 combines with J gene TRBJ1-1; tentatively, D is TRBD1 (6 bases). CDR3 size: 16 residues. The germline V and J ends were trimmed by 5 bases and 11 bases, with 27 bases remaining between them. Germline V lookup: CDR1 SGHTA, CDR2 FQGNSA. The CDR3 DNA is TGTGCCAGCAGCCCGAGAGGGGGGGCGCATACACCCAGGGCTTTCTTT. Its protein is CASSPRGGAHTPRAFF. Filled out from reference TRBV7-2 and TRBJ1-1, the complete variable domain reads GAGVSQSPSNKVTEKGKDVELRCDPISGHTALYWYRQSLGQGLEFLIYFQGNSAPDKSGLPSDRFSAERTGGSVSTLTIQRTQQEDSAVYLCASSPRGGAHTPRAFFGQGTRLTVV.

This clone was observed once. The V call is TRBV6-1, the J call TRBJ1-4; the D is unclear. The germline V and J ends were trimmed by 5 bases and 5 bases, with 9 bases remaining between them. This CDR3 is 13 amino acids long. Germline V lookup: CDR1 MNHNS, CDR2 SASEGT. The CDR3 is CASSREGNEKLFF. As DNA, the CDR3 is TGTGCCAGCAGTCGGGAAGGCAATGAAAAACTGTTTTTT.

The chain is built from TRBV7-2 and TRBJ1-2; D is possibly TRBD1 (5 bases). Trimming pared 5 bases from V and 4 bases from J, leaving 14 bases between. In germline, CDR1 is SGHTA, CDR2 FQGNSA. The CDR3 extends over 14 amino acids. The CDR3 spells CASSHGQGTYGYTF. The CDR3 DNA sequence: TGTGCCAGCAGCCACGGGCAGGGTACCTATGGCTACACCTTC.

V and J are TRBV11-2 and TRBJ2-7, with D possibly TRBD1 on 5 matching bases. The CDR3 runs to 17 residues. Trimming left V 0 bases short and J 3 bases short, with 18 bases between. Germline V gene sequence: CDR1 SGHAT, CDR2 FQNNGV. CDR3 coding DNA: TGTGCCAGCAGCTTAGATCGGAGACTTGGACAAAACTACGAGCAGTACTTC. This codes for CASSLDRRLGQNYEQYF.

This chain joins TRBV4-1 and TRBJ2-7; 9 bases are shared with TRBD1. This CDR3 is built from 19 residues. V shed 0 bases, J shed 1 base, and the junction held 13 bases outside the gene matches. Germline CDR1 is MGHRA and CDR2 is YSYEKL. The chain's CDR3 is CASSQDRLFAGTGSYEQYF. The CDR3 nucleotides read TGCGCCAGCAGCCAAGATCGCCTTTTCGCGGGGACAGGGTCCTACGAGCAGTACTTC.

The V and J genes are TRBV28 and TRBJ2-4; D is unclear. The CDR3 is 15 amino acids. Per the germline V gene, CDR1 is MDHEN and CDR2 is SYDVKM. V was clipped by 2 bases and J by 0 bases, with 8 bases between them. The CDR3 reads CASSLRVLAKNIQYF. The CDR3 DNA is TGTGCCAGCAGTTTACGGGTTCTAGCCAAAAACATTCAGTACTTC.

The chain links TRBV27 to TRBJ2-2; D might be TRBD1 (7 bases). The CDR3 consists of 15 residues. With 6 bases removed from V and 3 bases from J, the gap between germline ends came to 14 bases. Germline V gene lookup returns CDR1 MNHEY and CDR2 SMNVEV (reference sequence). The CDR3 region is CASRKTGRYTGELFF. The CDR3 DNA reads as TGTGCCAGCAGAAAGACAGGGAGGTACACCGGGGAGCTGTTTTTT.

The chain has TRBV11-3 and TRBJ2-2; D is uncertain. Trimming left V 0 bases short and J 6 bases short, with 8 bases between. The CDR3 totals 14 residues. Per germline, CDR1 SGHNT and CDR2 YENEEA. DNA of the CDR3: TGTGCCAGCAGCTTAGATCCGACACCCGGGGAGCTGTTTTTT. It specifies CASSLDPTPGELFF.

The genes are TRBV4-1 and TRBJ2-7; TRBD1 aligns across 8 bases. With V trimmed by 0 bases and J by 0 bases, 7 bases remained unmatched. CDR1 is MGHRA, CDR2 YSYEKL, per germline. The CDR3 loop spans 17 amino acids. CDR3 sequence: CASSQEEDRVYSYEQYF. The CDR3 DNA is TGCGCCAGCAGCCAAGAGGAGGACAGGGTGTACTCCTACGAGCAGTACTTC.

The chain couples TRBV5-4 to TRBJ1-1; no definite D call. CDR3 length equals 16 residues. Germline V gene data show CDR1 as SGHNT and CDR2 as YYREEE (reference sequence). V dropped 4 bases and J dropped 0 bases, with 16 bases sitting between them. The CDR3 here is CASSRIREGMNTEAFF. Written as DNA, the CDR3 is TGTGCCAGCAGCCGTATACGGGAGGGCATGAACACTGAAGCTTTCTTT.

V gene TRBV4-2 combines with J gene TRBJ1-5; 8 bases are shared with TRBD1. The V and J ends lost 0 bases and 2 bases, in that order; junction bases with no gene match: 0. CDR3 size: 15 residues. CDR1 and CDR2 (germline): LGHNA, YNFKEQ. The CDR3 DNA reads TGTGCCAGCAGCCAAGAGGACAGGGGCAATCAGCCCCAGCATTTT. This translates into CASSQEDRGNQPQHF.

This chain joins TRBV6-1 and TRBJ1-4, with TRBD1 matching over 9 bases. This CDR3 contains 16 residues. Germline-derived CDR1 and CDR2 are MNHNS and SASEGT. After removal of 2 bases from V and 6 bases from J, the junction contained 7 bases not matched to a gene. The CDR3 DNA is TGTGCCAGCAGTGAATTCCCGGGACAGGGCTATGAAAAACTGTTTTTT. It yields the protein CASSEFPGQGYEKLFF.

This rearrangement joins TRBV5-1 to TRBJ2-7; unclear D gene. The CDR3 is 15 residues long. Germline-derived CDR1 and CDR2 are SGHRS and YFSETQ. The V end lost 0 bases, the J end lost 1 base, and 11 bases lay between the germline ends. The CDR3 bases are TGCGCCAGCAGCTTGGACTACCTCGATTCCTACGAGCAGTACTTC. Its protein product is CASSLDYLDSYEQYF. The full variable domain, its missing parts supplied by reference TRBV5-1 and TRBJ2-7, is KAGVTQTPRYLIKTRGQQVTLSCSPISGHRSVSWYQQTPGQGLQFLFEYFSETQRNKGNFPGRFSGRQFSNSRSEMNVSTLELGDSALYLCASSLDYLDSYEQYFGPGTRLTVT.

Comments on this clone: At one boundary the junction diverges from the germline segment, which might be a read error. This sequence joins TRBV5-4 and TRBJ1-2, with unresolved D. Germline V CDR1 and CDR2: SGHNT, YYREEE (reference sequence). The CDR3 loop spans 14 amino acids. This chain's CDR3 is CASSFSGSAGQEAF. DNA for the CDR3: TGTGCCAGCAGCTTTTCAGGTTCGGCGGGTCAAGAAGCCTTC. The complete variable domain, with remaining parts taken from reference TRBV5-4 and TRBJ1-2, reads ETGVTQSPTHLIKTRGQQVTLRCSSQSGHNTVSWYQQALGQGPQFIFQYYREEENGRGNFPPRFSGLQFPNYSSELNVNALELDDSALYLCASSFSGSAGQEAFGSGTRLTVV.

The chain employs TRBV6-5 and TRBJ1-1; D not certain. The CDR3 consists of 13 residues. V lost 8 bases, J lost 4 bases, and 14 bases lay in between. The germline V gene has CDR1 MNHEY and CDR2 SVGAGI. The CDR3 coding sequence is TGTGCCAGCTTTGAGGGCGTGGGCACTGAAGCTTTCTTT. Protein sequence: CASFEGVGTEAFF.

The rearrangement joins TRBV28 to TRBJ2-2; TRBD2 is a possible D gene (6 bases). This CDR3 contains 16 residues. Trimming pared 6 bases from V and 7 bases from J, leaving 21 bases between. Germline CDR1 MDHEN, CDR2 SYDVKM. The DNA for the CDR3 is TGTGCCAGCAGCCCTGATTCGGCAGGGAGGCACGGGGAGCTGTTTTTT. Its translation: CASSPDSAGRHGELFF.

This clone was counted a single time. This chain joins TRBV28 and TRBJ1-1; unclear D gene. The V and J ends lost 2 bases and 4 bases respectively, with 14 bases between them. The CDR3 is made up of 15 amino acids. Germline CDR1 reads MDHEN; CDR2 reads SYDVKM. CDR3 sequence: CASSLTSVGSTEAFF. The CDR3 bases are TGTGCCAGCAGTTTAACCAGTGTGGGGAGCACTGAAGCTTTCTTT.

The chain employs TRBV29-1 and TRBJ2-3; the match to TRBD2 covers 8 bases. There are 14 residues in the CDR3. V lost 6 bases and J lost 0; bases outside the gene matches: 5. Looked up from germline, CDR1 is SQVTM and CDR2 is ANQGSEA. The CDR3 is CSVTSGGSTDTQYF. In DNA, the CDR3 is TGCAGCGTCACCAGCGGGGGTAGCACAGATACGCAGTATTTT.

The rearrangement joins TRBV28 to TRBJ1-5; TRBD1 aligns across 7 bases. The J segment lost 7 bases and the V segment lost 5 bases, leaving 8 bases of the junction unmatched. In germline, CDR1 is MDHEN, CDR2 SYDVKM. The CDR3 is made up of 14 amino acids. CDR3 DNA sequence: TGTGCCAGCAGTGTTACAGGGGCGGAACAGCCCCAGCATTTT. This encodes CASSVTGAEQPQHF.

The chain combines TRBV9 with TRBJ1-5; 9 nucleotides line up with TRBD1. CDR3 length equals 16 residues. The junction had 8 bases not matched to a gene; V was cut back by 4 bases and J by 3 bases. CDR1 and CDR2 from the germline V gene are SGDLS and YYNGEE. CDR3 in DNA: TGTGCCAGCAGCCCCGGACAGGGGACAATCAATCAGCCCCAGCATTTT. This sequence encodes CASSPGQGTINQPQHF.